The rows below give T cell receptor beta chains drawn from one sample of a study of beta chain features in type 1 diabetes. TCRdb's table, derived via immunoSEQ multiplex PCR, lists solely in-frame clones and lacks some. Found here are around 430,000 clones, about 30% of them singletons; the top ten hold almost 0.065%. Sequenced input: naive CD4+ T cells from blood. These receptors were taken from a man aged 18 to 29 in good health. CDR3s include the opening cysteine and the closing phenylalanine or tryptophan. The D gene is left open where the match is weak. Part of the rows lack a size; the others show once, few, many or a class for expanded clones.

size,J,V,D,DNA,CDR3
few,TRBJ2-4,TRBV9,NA,TGTGCCAGCAGCGTAGCGGGACAACTCTACATTCAGTACTTC,CASSVAGQLYIQYF
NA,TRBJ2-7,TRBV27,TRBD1,TGTGCCAGCAGTTACAGGGGGTCCGAGCAGTACTTC,CASSYRGSEQYF
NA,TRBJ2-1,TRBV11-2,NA,TGTGCCAGCAGCTCGGGAAGACAGGTGATCTACAATGAGCAGTTCTTC,CASSSGRQVIYNEQFF
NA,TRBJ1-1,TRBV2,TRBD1,TGTGCCAGCTCCTTTGACAGGGGTGCCACTGAAGCTTTCTTT,CASSFDRGATEAFF
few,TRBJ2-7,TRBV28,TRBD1,TGTGCCAGCAGAGTGACAGGGGGCCTTACCTACGAGCAGTACTTC,CASRVTGGLTYEQYF
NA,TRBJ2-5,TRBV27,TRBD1,TGTGCCAGCAGGGGGACAGGGGAAGAGACCCAGTACTTC,CASRGTGEETQYF
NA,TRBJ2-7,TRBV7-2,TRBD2,TGTGCCAGCAGCCACCGACTAGCGGGAACGGTTAACCACGAGCAGTACTTC,CASSHRLAGTVNHEQYF
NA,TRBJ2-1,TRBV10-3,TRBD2,TGTGCCATCAGTGCGAGACTAGCGGAATACAATGAGCAGTTCTTC,CAISARLAEYNEQFF
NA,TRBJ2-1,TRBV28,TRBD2,TGTGCCAGCAGTCCCCCGGGAGGTTACAATGAGCAGTTCTTC,CASSPPGGYNEQFF
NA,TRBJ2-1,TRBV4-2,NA,TGTGCCAGCAGCCAAGGGACTGAAGGCGATGAGCAGTTCTTC,CASSQGTEGDEQFF
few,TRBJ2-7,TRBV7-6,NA,TGTGCCAGCAGCCTAGAATACGGGAGCTCCTACGAGCAGTACTTC,CASSLEYGSSYEQYF
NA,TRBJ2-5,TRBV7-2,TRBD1,TGTGCCAGCAGCTTAAAGGCCAGGGGGGAGACCCAGTACTTC,CASSLKARGETQYF
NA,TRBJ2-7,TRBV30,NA,TGTGCCTGGAGTGGCGTGGTTCATGGCGGCGAGCAGTACTTC,CAWSGVVHGGEQYF
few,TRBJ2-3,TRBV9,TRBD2,TGTGCCAGCAGCGTACCACAACTAGCGGGAGACGATGATACGCAGTATTTT,CASSVPQLAGDDDTQYF
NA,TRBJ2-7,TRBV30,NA,TGTGCCTGGAGTTCCGGGGCCCTCTACGAGCAGTACTTC,CAWSSGALYEQYF
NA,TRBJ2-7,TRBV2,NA,TGTGCCAGCACAGAGCAGACCTACGAGCAGTACTTC,CASTEQTYEQYF
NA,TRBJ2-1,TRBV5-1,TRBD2,TGCGCCAGCAGCTCGATAGCGGGAGTCTACAATGAGCAGTTCTTC,CASSSIAGVYNEQFF
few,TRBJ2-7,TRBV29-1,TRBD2,TGCGGTGTTAGCGGGCCTTCCTACGAGCAGTACTTC,CGVSGPSYEQYF
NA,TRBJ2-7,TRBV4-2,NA,TGTGCCAGCAGCCAGGGTCGGGAGTTACCCTACGAGCAGTACTTC,CASSQGRELPYEQYF
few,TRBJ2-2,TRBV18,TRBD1,TGTGCCAGCTCACCACGGACAGGGACCGGGGAGCTGTTTTTT,CASSPRTGTGELFF
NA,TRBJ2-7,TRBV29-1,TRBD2,TGCAGCGTTACTTGGGGGACTAGCGGGACCCCTGGTTGGGACGAGCAGTACTTC,CSVTWGTSGTPGWDEQYF
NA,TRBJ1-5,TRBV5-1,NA,TGCGCCAGCAGCCCCGGACCGGAACCCCAGCCCCAGCATTTT,CASSPGPEPQPQHF
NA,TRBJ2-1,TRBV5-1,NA,TGCGCCAGCACGCCGGGACACAAAACTCGGGATGAGCAGTTCTTC,CASTPGHKTRDEQFF
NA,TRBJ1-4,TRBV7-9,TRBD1,TGTGCCAGCAGCTTAATCGGGACAGGGGCCGCAAATGAAAAACTGTTTTTT,CASSLIGTGAANEKLFF
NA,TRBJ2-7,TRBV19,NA,TGTGCCAGTAGTATAGAAAACAGCTACGAGCAGTACTTC,CASSIENSYEQYF
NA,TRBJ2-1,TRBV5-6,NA,TGTGCCAGCAGCTTGGGTCGCAATGAGCAGTTCTTC,CASSLGRNEQFF
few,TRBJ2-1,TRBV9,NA,TGTGCCAGCAGCACCACAAGCGAGCAGTTCTTC,CASSTTSEQFF
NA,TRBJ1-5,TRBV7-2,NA,TGTGCCAGCAGCTTATATCCGCGAGCACATCAGCCCCAGCATTTT,CASSLYPRAHQPQHF
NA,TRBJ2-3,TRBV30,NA,TGTGCCTGGACCGTGGTAGCGAGTACGCAGTATTTT,CAWTVVASTQYF
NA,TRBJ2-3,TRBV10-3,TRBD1,TGTGCCATCAGTGAGGGGGACAGGGGGAAAGATACGCAGTATTTT,CAISEGDRGKDTQYF
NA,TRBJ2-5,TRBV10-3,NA,TGTGCCATCAGTGAGTCCTACTCAGGAGAGACCCAGTACTTC,CAISESYSGETQYF
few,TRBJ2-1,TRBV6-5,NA,TGTGCCAGCAGATCCGGGACTTTCTCCTACAATGAGCAGTTCTTC,CASRSGTFSYNEQFF
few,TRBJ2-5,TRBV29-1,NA,TGCACTCTAGGAGGAGAGACCCAGTACTTC,CTLGGETQYF
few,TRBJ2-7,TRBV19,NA,TGTGCCAGTAGTATGGGTAGACATCCCGTCTACGAGCAGTACTTC,CASSMGRHPVYEQYF
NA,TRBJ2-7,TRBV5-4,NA,TGTGCCAGCAGCCCCCCGAGCTCCTACGAGCAGTACTTC,CASSPPSSYEQYF